This TCR beta chain was identified during a study of radiotherapy plus CTLA-4 blockade in lung cancer. Turning to the study itself: Objective responses occurred in approximately 18% of patients; around 30% had disease control. Study-wide points: Blood TCR clones of tumor origin expanded after radiotherapy plus ipilimumab.

The method was immunoSEQ multiplex PCR; TCRdb's version includes in-frame clones alone and lacks a portion of them. The sample carries tens of thousands of clones, about 81% recorded once. V lost 1 base and J lost 9, with 13 bases in between. Germline assignment: CDR1 MNHEY and CDR2 SMNVEV (reference sequence). The CDR3 sequence is 15 residues long. Comment on this clone: Its antigen remains unidentified.

Sequenced material: peripheral blood, taken from a patient treated with radiotherapy plus ipilimumab. The origin of this receptor is a human donor with non-small cell lung cancer that progressed on radiotherapy plus ipilimumab. The rearrangement uses TRBV27 and TRBJ1-6; D is perhaps TRBD1 (6 bases). The CDR3 nucleotides read TGTGCCAGCAGTTTATTCCGGACAGATATTTCACCCCTCCACTTT. Its protein product is CASSLFRTDISPLHF.